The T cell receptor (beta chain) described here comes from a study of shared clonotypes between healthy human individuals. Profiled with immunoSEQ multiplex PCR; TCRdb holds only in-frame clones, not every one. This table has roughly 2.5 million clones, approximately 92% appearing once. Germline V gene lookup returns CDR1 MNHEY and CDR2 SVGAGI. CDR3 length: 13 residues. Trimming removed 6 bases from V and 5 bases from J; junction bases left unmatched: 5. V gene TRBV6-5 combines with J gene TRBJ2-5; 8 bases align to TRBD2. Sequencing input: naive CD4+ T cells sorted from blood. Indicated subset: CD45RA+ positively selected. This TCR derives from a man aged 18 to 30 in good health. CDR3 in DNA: TGTGCCAGCAGAGGAGCGGGAGTGGAGACCCAGTACTTC. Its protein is CASRGAGVETQYF.